This is a list of T cell receptor beta chains from one sample in a study of monozygotic twins with inflammatory bowel disease. After re-calling the 5' RACE reads, TCRdb lists one entry per CDR3 protein, DNA absent. The listing records about 160,000 distinct CDR3 sequences. Sequenced input: blood. The receptors here all came from a human donor with ulcerative colitis or Crohn's disease, or a healthy co-twin of an affected twin (not recorded which). Both conserved end residues are part of each CDR3. The order of the fields is J gene, V gene, CDR3 protein.

>TRBJ2-7|TRBV5-8
CASSLGLAEYYEQYF
>TRBJ1-6|TRBV10-3
CAISGREGSDNSPLHF
>TRBJ1-1|TRBV12-3/TRBV12-4
CASSSTGGTEAFF
>TRBJ2-2|TRBV9
CASSTSGRIYTGELFF
>TRBJ2-7|TRBV4-2
CASSQATSAYEQYF
>TRBJ1-1|TRBV7-9
CASSFKDRDGTEAFF
>TRBJ2-3|TRBV5-4
CASSLDPGPRDTQYF
>TRBJ2-7|TRBV18
CASENPRYEQYF
>TRBJ1-1|TRBV29-1
CSVVLGENTEAFF
>TRBJ2-5|TRBV6-6
CASSAQDRETQYF
>TRBJ2-3|TRBV13
CASSSPGPTADTQYF
>TRBJ2-5|TRBV13
CASSSFYGTRKETQYF
>TRBJ2-5|TRBV4-2
CASSQAGGQAQETQYF
>TRBJ2-1|TRBV5-1
CASSPLLNLPTYNEQFF
>TRBJ1-5|TRBV6-1
CASSRYRGSNQPQHF
>TRBJ2-3|TRBV19
CASGLAGVDTQYF
>TRBJ2-3|TRBV4-3
CASSQDGLAGRADTQYF
>TRBJ2-1|TRBV27
CASSAGLAGVWGYNEQFF
>TRBJ2-1|TRBV7-2
CASSLARSSNEQFF
>TRBJ2-1|TRBV20-1
CSREGERGYNEQFF
>TRBJ2-1|TRBV5-1
CASSSAGSRNEQFF
>TRBJ1-2|TRBV6-1
CASSAGTGGASWNVF
>TRBJ1-2|TRBV5-1
CASSTAGTGGDGYTF
>TRBJ1-2|TRBV9
CASSVLGQGTYGYTF
>TRBJ2-1|TRBV20-1
CSARVNYNEQFF
>TRBJ2-7|TRBV10-3
CAISGRASGTSYEQYF
>TRBJ1-1|TRBV19
CASSWRGNTEAFF
>TRBJ2-1|TRBV7-3
CASSLLAGTYNEQFF
>TRBJ1-2|TRBV25-1
CASSVNRGGYTF
>TRBJ2-3|TRBV30
CAWSRRDPADTQYF
>TRBJ1-1|TRBV7-9
CASSFGQANTEAFF
>TRBJ1-2|TRBV20-1
CSARPPWTGPPYGYTF
>TRBJ2-2|TRBV5-1
CASSLTSSNTGELFF
>TRBJ1-6|TRBV7-2
CASSLSGTTKAPLHF
>TRBJ2-5|TRBV12-3/TRBV12-4
CASSPPGSRQETQYF
>TRBJ1-1|TRBV14
CASSQPGTGGTEAFF
>TRBJ2-7|TRBV20-1
CSARARTGGNEQYF
>TRBJ2-7|TRBV10-3
CAISPDRYLSYEQYF
>TRBJ1-4|TRBV12-3/TRBV12-4
CASRFRVQEKLFF
>TRBJ1-1|TRBV20-1
CSARTGAHTEAFF
>TRBJ1-1|TRBV7-9
CASSLAWPREEAFF